Listed here are 18 T cell receptor beta chains from one sample, sequenced in a study of beta chain features in type 1 diabetes. Reverse transcribing all isolated RNA meant expressed TCRB transcripts were sequenced. Sequenced by immunoSEQ multiplex PCR; TCRdb stores in-frame clones only, minus some. Here the sample spans 130,000 to 150,000 clones, roughly 53% being singletons. The specimen sequenced was Tregs from blood. The source of these receptors is a man between 18 and 35 years old in good health.

The chain combines TRBV7-9 with TRBJ2-5; weak D call: TRBD2 (6 bases). There are 14 residues in the CDR3. V gave up 7 bases and J gave up 2 bases, with 14 bases separating them. Germline values: CDR1 SEHNR, CDR2 FQNEAQ (reference sequence). This CDR3 reads CASTPRGYQETQYF. Here the CDR3 DNA reads TGTGCCAGCACCCCGCGGGGCTATCAAGAGACCCAGTACTTC.

The chain joins TRBV7-2 to TRBJ2-1, with D possibly matching TRBD1 (6 bases). CDR1 and CDR2 (germline): SGHTA, FQGNSA. Trimming cost V 6 bases and J 5 bases, with 14 bases left between them. The CDR3 is 14 amino acids. The chain's CDR3 is CASSKGGTNNEQFF. The CDR3 DNA reads as TGTGCCAGCAGTAAAGGGGGTACGAACAATGAGCAGTTCTTC. Complete variable domain (other parts from reference TRBV7-2 and TRBJ2-1): GAGVSQSPSNKVTEKGKDVELRCDPISGHTALYWYRQSLGQGLEFLIYFQGNSAPDKSGLPSDRFSAERTGGSVSTLTIQRTQQEDSAVYLCASSKGGTNNEQFFGPGTRLTVL.

There are a few counts of this clone. The chain is built from TRBV9 and TRBJ2-5; 10 positions match TRBD2. The length of the CDR3 is 15 residues. V shed 3 bases, J shed 1 base, and the junction held 3 bases outside the gene matches. Germline assignment: CDR1 SGDLS and CDR2 YYNGEE. The CDR3 DNA reads TGTGCCAGCAGCGCCGGGACTAGCGTCCAAGAGACCCAGTACTTC. It encodes CASSAGTSVQETQYF. Full variable domain (missing parts from reference TRBV9 and TRBJ2-5): DSGVTQTPKHLITATGQRVTLRCSPRSGDLSVYWYQQSLDQGLQFLIQYYNGEERAKGNILERFSAQQFPDLHSELNLSSLELGDSALYFCASSAGTSVQETQYFGPGTRLLVL.

The chain is built from TRBV7-2 and TRBJ2-7; D possibly corresponds to TRBD2 (6 bases). Looked up from germline, CDR1 is SGHTA and CDR2 is FQGNSA. The CDR3 runs 14 residues. Trimming took off 1 base at V and 3 bases at J, with 10 bases between the two ends. In DNA, the CDR3 is TGTGCCAGCAGCTTAGACGGGGGTGTCTACGAGCAGTACTTC. It specifies CASSLDGGVYEQYF.

The chain recombines TRBV18 with TRBJ2-7, with D tentatively TRBD1 (7 bases). Germline V lookup: CDR1 KGHSH, CDR2 LQKENI. CDR3 size: 15 residues. Trimming cost V 10 bases and J 2 bases, with 21 bases left between them. CDR3 in DNA: TGTGCCACCCAAACCCAGGGGGGTTACGCCTACGAGCAGTACTTC. Amino acid sequence: CATQTQGGYAYEQYF.

The chain recombines TRBV28 with TRBJ1-1, with a weak D call TRBD1 (5 bases). Germline lookup yields CDR1 MDHEN and CDR2 SYDVKM. V was clipped by 8 bases and J by 6 bases, with 16 bases between them. CDR3 size: 13 residues. This chain's CDR3 is CASATSAGSEAFF. CDR3 DNA: TGTGCCAGCGCTACCTCCGCAGGGTCTGAAGCTTTCTTT.

This clone was recorded a few times. The chain is built from TRBV29-1 and TRBJ1-2; 9 bases are shared with TRBD1. Germline CDR1 reads SQVTM; CDR2 reads ANQGSEA. The junction had 8 bases not matched to a gene; V was cut back by 4 bases and J by 8 bases. CDR3 length: 13 residues. The chain's CDR3 is CSVGEQGARGYTF. CDR3 in DNA: TGCAGCGTTGGGGAACAGGGGGCAAGGGGCTACACCTTC.

The chain links TRBV27 to TRBJ2-1; 11 bases are a match to TRBD1. This CDR3 region has 13 residues. CDR1 and CDR2 from the germline V gene are MNHEY and SMNVEV (reference sequence). V lost 6 bases and J lost 8; bases outside the gene matches: 3. The CDR3 sequence is CASSPDRGHEQFF. As DNA, the CDR3 is TGTGCCAGCAGCCCGGACAGGGGGCATGAGCAGTTCTTC.

This clone turned up a few times. The chain carries TRBV19 and TRBJ2-2; TRBD2 aligns across 7 bases. Trimming cost V 1 base and J 5 bases; bases outside gene matches: 10. The CDR3 runs 17 residues. Germline values: CDR1 LNHDA, CDR2 SQIVND (reference sequence). CDR3 bases: TGTGCCAGTAGTATAGTTCCCGGGACTATGAGGACCGGGGAGCTGTTTTTT. It specifies CASSIVPGTMRTGELFF.

The rearrangement uses TRBV2 and TRBJ2-5; a possible D gene is TRBD1 (6 bases). Trimming stripped 6 bases from V and 5 bases from J, with 22 bases between. The CDR3 length is 16 residues. Germline V gives CDR1 SNHLY, CDR2 FYNNEI. The CDR3 is CASRKPGTRIWETQYF. The CDR3 DNA reads as TGTGCCAGCAGGAAGCCCGGGACAAGGATATGGGAGACCCAGTACTTC.

V usage is TRBV19 and J usage is TRBJ1-2; the D is unclear. The CDR3 spans 14 residues. Germline values: CDR1 LNHDA, CDR2 SQIVND (reference sequence). Trimming stripped 6 bases from V and 2 bases from J, with 13 bases between. CDR3 in amino acids: CASSRSNGNYGYTF. The CDR3 region has the DNA TGTGCCAGTAGCAGATCCAACGGGAACTATGGCTACACCTTC.

This clone appeared a few times. The chain employs TRBV29-1 and TRBJ2-3; 11 bases are a match to TRBD2. In germline, CDR1 is SQVTM, CDR2 ANQGSEA. This CDR3 region has 17 residues. The V segment lost 4 bases and the J segment 1 base; nucleotides outside the gene matches: 10. The CDR3 DNA follows: TGCAGCGTTGTAGGGCTAGCGGGAGGCGGCCGCACAGATACGCAGTATTTT. Protein sequence: CSVVGLAGGGRTDTQYF.

J is TRBJ1-1 and V is TRBV6-6; TRBD1 is a possible D gene (5 bases). The CDR3 runs 12 residues. Germline V gene lookup returns CDR1 MNHNY and CDR2 SVGAGI (reference sequence). The V end lost 7 bases, the J end lost 5 bases, and 11 bases lay between the germline ends. The CDR3 loop reads CASTKGLTEAFF. CDR3 bases: TGTGCCAGCACTAAGGGGTTGACTGAAGCTTTCTTT.

This clone came up a few times. The chain recombines TRBV7-9 with TRBJ1-2, with unresolved D. This CDR3 has 15 residues. Trimming removed 2 bases from V and 4 bases from J, with 14 bases in between. Germline CDR1 is SEHNR and CDR2 is FQNEAQ (reference sequence). CDR3 amino acids: CASSLHRRTSYGYTF. In DNA form, the CDR3 reads TGTGCCAGCAGCTTACACAGACGAACGAGCTATGGCTACACCTTC.

The chain links TRBV7-6 to TRBJ2-7, with 7 bases identical to TRBD1. The V gene end was trimmed by 1 base and the J gene end by 4 bases; junction bases not matched to a gene: 4. CDR1 and CDR2 from the germline V gene are SGHVS and FNYEAQ. This CDR3 has 14 amino acids. This CDR3 reads CASSLGTGTYEQYF. The CDR3 DNA reads TGTGCCAGCAGCTTAGGGACAGGTACTTACGAGCAGTACTTC.

V gene TRBV6-5 combines with J gene TRBJ2-1; 9 nucleotides line up with TRBD1. This CDR3 is built from 14 residues. The V and J ends lost 8 bases and 7 bases, in that order; junction bases with no gene match: 9. Looked up from germline, CDR1 is MNHEY and CDR2 is SVGAGI. For the CDR3, the DNA is TGTGCCAGCGGAGGGACAGGGTGGGAGAATGAGCAGTTCTTC. Its protein product is CASGGTGWENEQFF.

In the case of this clone: Distinct nucleotide sequences in the sample also encode this CDR3. This chain connects TRBV7-3 to TRBJ1-1; 8 bases align to TRBD1. From germline, CDR1 is SGHTA and CDR2 FQGTGA. This CDR3 comprises 15 residues. The junction had 5 bases not matched to a gene; V was cut back by 1 base and J by 4 bases. In nucleotides, the CDR3 is TGTGCCAGCAGCTTAAGAGGACAGGGTTCCACTGAAGCTTTCTTT. Its translation: CASSLRGQGSTEAFF.

This rearrangement joins TRBV30 to TRBJ2-5; 9 bases line up with TRBD1. TRBJ2-7 matches the DNA end more closely, so the J call is doubtful. There are 15 residues in the CDR3. CDR1 is GTSNPN, CDR2 SVGIG, per germline (reference sequence). The CDR3 loop is CAWTNPGQGAYEQYF. DNA for the CDR3: TGTGCCTGGACAAACCCGGGACAGGGAGCCTACGAGCAGTACTTC.